This TCR beta chain was obtained from a study of OX40 agonist ivuxolimab in advanced cancers. Overall study findings and caveats: People who partly responded at 0.1-3.0 mg/kg had some of the least clonal expansion seen.

As to this clone: Antigen unknown.

Germline loops: CDR1 ENHRY, CDR2 SYGVKD. The CDR3 is 14 residues long. V shed 10 bases, J shed 3 bases, and the junction held 9 bases outside the gene matches. The repertoire was sequenced with immunoSEQ multiplex PCR; TCRdb's copy has only in-frame clones and lacks some. The table includes approximately 91,000 clones, roughly nine tenths detected once. Sequenced material: CD4+ or CD8+ T cells sorted from blood, taken in a trial of the OX40 agonist ivuxolimab. The receptor was isolated from an adult with an advanced solid tumor such as melanoma, head and neck, liver or kidney cancer. The chain joins TRBV10-3 to TRBJ2-3, with TRBD1 matching over 8 bases. CDR3 in DNA: TGTGCCACCGGACAGGGTCAGGAGACAGATACGCAGTATTTT. The encoded protein is CATGQGQETDTQYF.